This TCR delta chain was documented in a study of γδ T cells in repeated Plasmodium falciparum infection (dated by TCRdb to the early 2020s). For the study in its entirety: The natural-infection arm enrolled Malian children exposed to intense seasonal malaria transmission, compared against age and gender matched Australian children. Malian gammadelta TCR repertoires were analysed cross-sectionally during no-transmission periods and longitudinally across acute febrile malaria episodes. Four controlled human malaria infections were administered to a few malaria-naive U.S. adults over about 630 days by bites from P. falciparum NF54-infected Anopheles stephensi mosquitoes. Samples were collected from controlled-infection subjects at baseline, immediately before selected infections, and 21 days after each infection. The study examined how repeated Plasmodium falciparum infection shapes the human gammadelta T cell repertoire, using natural infection in Mali and controlled human malaria infection.

Vgamma9/Vdelta2+ and Vdelta2-negative gammadelta T cell populations were flow-sorted from peripheral blood mononuclear cells for bulk TCR repertoire analysis. Including cysteine and phenylalanine, the CDR3 has 15 amino acids. The CDR3 DNA has 45 bases and is translated from base 1. The germline V gene sets CDR1 to TSWWSYY and CDR2 to QGS. Only a few counts were recorded for this clone. The antigen it recognizes is unknown. This DNA's translation and the protein TCRdb lists, from a much larger clone, do not match at residue 13, likely due to a read error; the protein shown is translated from the DNA. The research as a whole found: A highly stable polyclonal repertoire over time and infection, with many inter-individual overlapping TCRgamma sequences, was shown by Vgamma9/Vdelta2+ TCR repertoires. Generalizability was limited because the Malian cohort was drawn from a small rural village of predominantly one ethnic group. Vdelta2-negative gammadelta TCR repertoires from Malian children appeared more clonally expanded, less diverse and less shared than those of Australian children. Repeated controlled infections appeared to drive waves of new clonotype selection in Vdelta2-negative, largely Vdelta1+, gammadelta TCR repertoires. Analysis of inter-individual variability in gammadelta T cell responses was limited by the small size of the controlled-infection cohort.

Library prep was done by multiplex PCR. Sequenced using an Illumina MiSeq. From each sorted gammadelta T cell sample, both TCR gamma (TRG) and TCR delta (TRD) chains were sequenced. On the authors' methods: Clonotype tree plots, accumulated frequency of the top 20 clonotypes, diversity index (DI) and D75 metrics were included in the repertoire analyses. Clonotypes were called again by TCRdb from the public reads via CATT, and duplicate nucleotide sequences were then merged into one entry. None of the V and J calls come from the authors' own analysis; TCRdb made them. The sample records about 93,000 delta-chain clones, roughly 0.9% of which are singletons. The ten largest clones represent 9% to 10% of the sample.

The chain joins TRDV1 to TRDJ1; the D gene lacks a confident call. The sequencing sample was made of gamma-delta T cells from blood. The clonotype originates from a pool of human donors (malaria-infected and uninfected, not separated). The sequenced DNA: TGTGCTCTTGGGGAACTGAGGCCGGGCCCTGATAAACCCATCTTT. It is translated as CALGELRPGPDKPIF.